Listed here are 30 T cell receptor beta chains from one sample, sequenced in a study of T-cell reconstitution after alpha-beta-depleted transplantation in children. Unique molecular identifiers were used to barcode this TCRbeta library. TCRdb called the PCR reads again in MiXCR, with one record for every CDR3 protein. Of roughly 400,000 distinct CDR3 sequences in the sample, roughly 20% were seen once. The sample consisted of PBMCs from the stem cell graft donor, taken from the stem cell graft. The source is a human donor who donated a stem cell graft to a child with acute myeloid leukemia.

This clonotype was picked up many times. The chain has TRBV10-3 and TRBJ1-1, with D maybe TRBD1 (5 bases). The CDR3 runs to 14 residues. V shed 10 bases and J shed 1 base, with 16 bases lying between them. Germline loops: CDR1 ENHRY, CDR2 SYGVKD. The DNA for the CDR3 is TGTGCCACCCAGGGAGGGAATCGGAACACTGAAGCTTTCTTT. This sequence encodes CATQGGNRNTEAFF.

This chain joins TRBV5-1 and TRBJ1-2; possibly TRBD1 for D (5 bases). V was pared by 5 bases and J by 3 bases, with 14 bases between. The length of the CDR3 is 14 residues. Looked up from germline, CDR1 is SGHRS and CDR2 is YFSETQ. The CDR3 protein is CASRIQDSDYGYTF. The CDR3 DNA is TGCGCCAGCAGGATACAGGACTCGGACTATGGCTACACCTTC.

This chain joins TRBV2 and TRBJ1-5, with TRBD1 as a possible D gene (6 bases). The CDR3 totals 15 residues. V shed 6 bases and J shed 0 bases, with 12 bases lying between them. Per germline, CDR1 SNHLY and CDR2 FYNNEI. The CDR3 is CASRDSSDSNQPQHF. In DNA form, the CDR3 reads TGTGCCAGCAGGGACAGTTCCGATAGCAATCAGCCCCAGCATTTT.

This clonotype occurred many times. The chain couples TRBV3-1 to TRBJ2-7, with D uncertain. Trimming left V 0 bases short and J 4 bases short, with 1 base between. The V gene's germline CDR1 is LGHDT and CDR2 YNNKEL (reference sequence). The CDR3 has 11 residues. CDR3: CASSQDYEQYF. DNA for the CDR3: TGTGCCAGCAGCCAAGATTACGAGCAGTACTTC.

This clonotype was seen a handful of times. This chain uses TRBV20-1 with TRBJ2-7, with D perhaps given as TRBD1 or TRBD2 (6 bases each). The CDR3 totals 14 residues. Between the trimmed V and J ends, which lost 5 bases and 7 bases, there was a span of 21 bases. CDR1 and CDR2 (germline): DFQATT, SNEGSKA (reference sequence). CDR3: CSAETGAPSEEQYF. CDR3 DNA: TGCAGTGCTGAGACAGGCGCCCCTAGCGAAGAGCAGTACTTC.

The CDR3 bases are TGTGCCAGCAGGAATGAGGGGGCGCGGGGAAACACCATATATTTT. Its protein is CASRNEGARGNTIYF. This chain connects TRBV2 to TRBJ1-3; 7 nucleotides line up with TRBD1. This CDR3 contains 15 residues. The germline V gene has CDR1 SNHLY and CDR2 FYNNEI. V was clipped by 6 bases and J by 4 bases; unmatched bases: 9.

The table lists this clonotype with many counts. The genes are TRBV20-1 and TRBJ1-1, with a weak D call TRBD1 (5 bases). The CDR3 loop spans 15 amino acids. V was clipped by 0 bases and J by 1 base, with 12 bases between them. Germline V gives CDR1 DFQATT, CDR2 SNEGSKA (reference sequence). This CDR3 is CSARDRVTGNTEAFF. The CDR3 nucleotides are TGCAGTGCTAGAGACAGGGTAACGGGGAACACTGAAGCTTTCTTT.

The J gene is TRBJ1-2, the V gene TRBV29-1; D is possibly TRBD1 (5 bases). Trimming shortened V by 0 bases and J by 4 bases, and 24 bases separated the two germline ends. The germline V gene encodes CDR1 SQVTM and CDR2 ANQGSEA. The CDR3 contains 18 residues. CDR3 loop: CSVEDRRRQSQLSYGYTF. CDR3 coding DNA: TGCAGCGTTGAAGACAGAAGAAGACAGTCACAGCTAAGCTATGGCTACACCTTC.

This clonotype turned up a few times. The genes are TRBV10-3 and TRBJ2-7; 7 nucleotides agree with TRBD1. The CDR3 totals 13 residues. Per the germline V gene, CDR1 is ENHRY and CDR2 is SYGVKD. The J segment lost 3 bases and the V segment lost 4 bases, leaving 3 bases of the junction unmatched. The CDR3, as DNA: TGTGCCATCAGTGGGGCAGGGGGCTACGAGCAGTACTTC. Protein: CAISGAGGYEQYF.

The chain recombines TRBV11-2 with TRBJ2-7; 10 bases fit TRBD1. The CDR3 runs 17 residues. With 5 bases clipped from V and 6 bases from J, the junction kept 16 bases outside the gene matches. Germline CDR1 SGHAT, CDR2 FQNNGV. Written as DNA, the CDR3 is TGTGCCAGCAGCCCCGGCACCGGGACAGGGGCTATCGGCGAGCAGTACTTC. Protein product: CASSPGTGTGAIGEQYF.

This clonotype was seen repeatedly, ten times or more. Here the CDR3 reads CAIHARASGSTDTQYF. In DNA, the CDR3 is TGTGCCATACATGCCAGGGCTAGCGGGAGTACAGATACGCAGTATTTT. The V call is TRBV10-3, the J call TRBJ2-3; the match to TRBD2 covers 10 bases. CDR1 and CDR2 from the germline V gene are ENHRY and SYGVKD. The V and J ends lost 9 bases and 3 bases, in that order; junction bases with no gene match: 12. This CDR3 has 16 residues.

This clonotype was counted a few times. The DNA for the CDR3 is TGTGCCAGCAGCTTGAATTACCCTACAGTGACCGGGGAGCTGTTTTTT. Amino acid sequence: CASSLNYPTVTGELFF. The chain joins TRBV5-5 to TRBJ2-2; the D is unclear. The CDR3 is 16 residues long. Looked up from germline, CDR1 is SGHKS and CDR2 is YYEKEE (reference sequence). V dropped 1 base and J dropped 5 bases, with 15 bases sitting between them.

This clonotype has a count of ten or more. The chain combines TRBV18 with TRBJ1-2, with TRBD1 matching over 7 bases. CDR3 length: 15 amino acids. V trimming: 6 bases; J trimming: 4 bases; junction bases outside the gene matches: 11. In germline, CDR1 is KGHSH, CDR2 LQKENI. CDR3 coding DNA: TGTGCCAGCTCCCTTCGGCAGGGGGATCCCTATGGCTACACCTTC. This encodes CASSLRQGDPYGYTF. The full variable domain, with the rest looked up from reference TRBV18 and TRBJ1-2, is NAGVMQNPRHLVRRRGQEARLRCSPMKGHSHVYWYRQLPEEGLKFMVYLQKENIIDESGMPKERFSAEFPKEGPSILRIQQVVRGDSAAYFCASSLRQGDPYGYTFGSGTRLTVV.

The chain links TRBV29-1 to TRBJ2-2; no reliable D call. Between the trimmed V and J ends, which lost 8 bases and 2 bases, there was a span of 9 bases. From germline, CDR1 is SQVTM and CDR2 ANQGSEA. This CDR3 is 12 amino acids long. The CDR3 bases are TGCAGCTTGGAGATTAACACCGGGGAGCTGTTTTTT. It yields the protein CSLEINTGELFF.

V and J are TRBV2 and TRBJ2-5; 11 bases map to TRBD2. CDR1 is SNHLY, CDR2 FYNNEI, per germline. The CDR3 length is 14 residues. V trimming: 3 bases; J trimming: 3 bases; junction bases outside the gene matches: 0. CDR3 sequence reads: CASSETSGKETQYF. CDR3 nucleotides: TGTGCCAGCAGTGAGACTAGCGGGAAAGAGACCCAGTACTTC.

The chain uses TRBV12-3 or TRBV12-4 and TRBJ2-1; 8 nucleotides agree with TRBD2. This CDR3 spans 13 amino acids. V shed 5 bases and J 8 bases; nucleotides not matched to a gene: 5. CDR3 DNA: TGTGCCAGCAGTCCTCACGGGGGGGATGAGCAGTTCTTC. Its translation is CASSPHGGDEQFF.

This clonotype was observed at least ten times. CDR3: CASSQESNGGQPQHF. The CDR3 DNA reads TGTGCCAGCAGCCAAGAATCGAATGGTGGACAGCCCCAGCATTTT. The gene calls are TRBV4-2 and TRBJ1-5; D not resolved. The V gene's germline CDR1 is LGHNA and CDR2 YNFKEQ. Trimming removed 0 bases from V and 7 bases from J, with 13 bases in between. The CDR3 consists of 15 residues.

This chain connects TRBV20-1 to TRBJ2-7, with 10 bases that match TRBD2. The germline V gene has CDR1 DFQATT and CDR2 SNEGSKA (reference sequence). The CDR3 contains 15 residues. After removal of 0 bases from V and 5 bases from J, the junction contained 7 bases not matched to a gene. In DNA, the CDR3 is TGCAGTGCTAGAGATGGAGCGGGAGGGCCCGACGAGCAGTACTTC. Translation: CSARDGAGGPDEQYF.

In this sample, this clonotype turned up a few times. The chain employs TRBV20-1 and TRBJ1-5; a weak D match, TRBD1 (5 bases). Trimming took off 7 bases at V and 4 bases at J, with 20 bases between the two ends. The CDR3 extends over 15 amino acids. Looked up from germline, CDR1 is DFQATT and CDR2 is SNEGSKA (reference sequence). CDR3 amino acids: CSVPRGGVLNQPQHF. Written as DNA, the CDR3 is TGCAGTGTTCCCCGTGGAGGGGTTCTGAATCAGCCCCAGCATTTT.

This clonotype was observed many times. The chain links TRBV7-2 to TRBJ2-2; the match to TRBD2 covers 7 bases. The CDR3 loop spans 14 amino acids. V gave up 10 bases and J gave up 4 bases; unmatched junction bases: 9. CDR1 and CDR2 (germline): SGHTA, FQGNSA. The CDR3 loop reads CATFGGRGTGELFF. CDR3 sequence (DNA): TGTGCCACCTTCGGCGGGAGAGGCACCGGGGAGCTGTTTTTT.

This clonotype has a count of ten or more. V is TRBV29-1 and J is TRBJ1-1; weak D call: TRBD1 (6 bases). This CDR3 spans 11 amino acids. The germline V and J ends were trimmed by 1 base and 8 bases, with 8 bases remaining between them. The V gene's germline CDR1 is SQVTM and CDR2 ANQGSEA. The CDR3 region is CSVEGQGEAFF. The DNA of the CDR3 is TGCAGCGTTGAAGGGCAGGGGGAAGCTTTCTTT.

The chain uses TRBV12-3 or TRBV12-4 and TRBJ2-1; 8 positions match TRBD2. The CDR3 consists of 13 residues. The trim removed 6 bases at V and 3 bases at J, leaving 1 base unmatched. CDR3 bases: TGTGCCAGCAGACTAGCGGACTACAATGAGCAGTTCTTC. Translating it yields CASRLADYNEQFF.

This clonotype appeared a few times. CDR3 nucleotide sequence: TGTGCCACCAGCAGAGGCTACGCGACCGGGGAGCTGTTTTTT. Amino acid sequence: CATSRGYATGELFF. The chain couples TRBV15 to TRBJ2-2; no reliable D call. Deletions cut 1 base from V and 5 bases from J, with 8 bases between. CDR1 and CDR2 (germline): LNHNV, YYDKDF (reference sequence). This CDR3 comprises 14 residues. The complete variable domain, with remaining parts taken from reference TRBV15 and TRBJ2-2, reads DAMVIQNPRYQVTQFGKPVTLSCSQTLNHNVMYWYQQKSSQAPKLLFHYYDKDFNNEADTPDNFQSRRPNTSFCFLDIRSPGLGDTAMYLCATSRGYATGELFFGEGSRLTVL.

This clonotype occurred a few times. This chain uses TRBV6-5 with TRBJ1-1; D may be TRBD1 (5 bases). The CDR3 has 14 amino acids. CDR1 is MNHEY, CDR2 SVGAGI, per germline. Trimming took off 2 bases at V and 3 bases at J, with 10 bases between the two ends. The CDR3 bases are TGTGCCAGCAGTTACAGGGGTGGGGACACTGAAGCTTTCTTT. This translates into CASSYRGGDTEAFF.

This clonotype was recorded at least ten times. The chain carries TRBV27 and TRBJ2-1, with 10 positions matching TRBD1. The CDR3 is 14 amino acids. Per the germline V gene, CDR1 is MNHEY and CDR2 is SMNVEV (reference sequence). Unmatched junction bases numbered 6, after V lost 7 bases and J lost 6 bases. The CDR3 DNA sequence: TGTGCCAGCAAACCGGGACAGGGGAGCAATGAGCAGTTCTTC. Translated: CASKPGQGSNEQFF.

The chain is built from TRBV12-3 or TRBV12-4 and TRBJ1-1; 8 bases match TRBD1. With V trimmed by 6 bases and J by 1 base, 10 bases remained unmatched. This CDR3 region has 16 residues. CDR3 coding DNA: TGTGCCAGCAGCTCACTCAAGACAGGGGAGAACACTGAAGCTTTCTTT. This sequence encodes CASSSLKTGENTEAFF.

This clonotype was counted at least ten times. V and J are TRBV12-3 or TRBV12-4 and TRBJ1-1; maybe TRBD1 (6 bases). The V end was cut by 2 bases, the J end by 3 bases, with 10 bases between. The CDR3 consists of 14 residues. CDR3: CASSLSGADTEAFF. The CDR3 DNA is TGTGCCAGCAGTTTATCGGGGGCCGACACTGAAGCTTTCTTT.

This clonotype has more than one count but fewer than ten. V and J are TRBV18 and TRBJ2-3; TRBD2 matches 11 bases. From germline, CDR1 is KGHSH and CDR2 LQKENI. The CDR3 is 17 residues long. V shed 3 bases, J shed 2 bases, and the junction held 7 bases outside the gene matches. CDR3 in amino acids: CASSPTGLAETTDTQYF. The CDR3 nucleotides are TGTGCCAGCTCACCTACGGGACTAGCGGAGACCACAGATACGCAGTATTTT.

This clonotype was counted only a few times. This chain links TRBV10-3 with TRBJ2-1; 8 bases match TRBD1. This CDR3 has 15 amino acids. J lost 7 bases, V lost 7 bases, and 12 bases had no gene match. Germline V gene lookup returns CDR1 ENHRY and CDR2 SYGVKD. In nucleotides, the CDR3 is TGTGCCATCACCGAGACAGGGGAATATCGGAATGAGCAGTTCTTC. Amino acids: CAITETGEYRNEQFF.

V gene TRBV4-3 combines with J gene TRBJ1-4, with D perhaps TRBD1 (6 bases). Trimming pared 1 base from V and 4 bases from J, leaving 13 bases between. CDR1 LGHNA and CDR2 YSLEER come from the germline V gene. This CDR3 region has 16 residues. Written as DNA, the CDR3 is TGCGCCAGCAGCCAAGCTCCTGCAGGGGTTAATGAAAAACTGTTTTTT. Encoded protein: CASSQAPAGVNEKLFF.